This TCR beta chain stems from a study of identical twins. This clonotype was observed many times. No antigen is known for it. Study-wide points: Models, which agreed with sharing between unrelated individuals, nonetheless underestimated the out-of-frame TCR alpha sharing seen in monozygotic twins. Abundant beta clonotypes from cord blood bore fewer insertions; memory repertoires lacked this pattern.

Each CDR3 protein is one row after TCRdb ran MiXCR on the 5' RACE reads. The sample has 250,000 or so distinct CDR3 sequences; 6.5% to 9% are singletons. In germline, CDR1 is SGHRS, CDR2 YFSETQ. CDR3 length equals 16 residues. Unmatched junction bases numbered 9, after V lost 0 bases and J lost 8 bases. This sample also belongs to another study, concerning yellow fever vaccine responses in identical twins.

The sample consisted of CD8+ T cells sorted from blood. The chain couples TRBV5-1 to TRBJ2-1; 9 bases are a match to TRBD2. The clonotype originates from a woman between 18 and 29 years old in good health. CDR3 sequence reads: CASSLGPSGGLDEQFF. The CDR3 bases are TGCGCCAGCAGCTTGGGTCCCAGCGGGGGGTTAGATGAGCAGTTCTTC.